This T cell receptor beta chain was found in a study of OX40 agonist ivuxolimab in advanced cancers. Trimming shortened V by 3 bases and J by 3 bases, and 12 bases separated the two germline ends. The CDR3 totals 15 residues. Germline V gene lookup returns CDR1 SGHRS and CDR2 YFSETQ. With respect to this clone: Its antigen is currently unknown.

General study results and limits: Clones of CD4+ and CD8+ blood T cells grew by week 6 at doses of 0.1 to 3.0 mg/kg. Undetermined was the antigen specificity of the expanded peripheral T cells. CD8+ T cells were the subset that, on average, had more expanded clones than CD4+.

The protocol was immunoSEQ multiplex PCR, while the TCRdb copy is restricted to in-frame clones and leaves out a portion. The sample has some 41,000 clones; approximately 91% are singletons. Here the sequenced sample was CD4+ or CD8+ T cells sorted from blood, taken in a trial of the OX40 agonist ivuxolimab. The TCR originated in an adult with an advanced solid tumor such as melanoma, head and neck, liver or kidney cancer. This chain connects TRBV5-1 to TRBJ1-4; possibly TRBD1 for D (5 bases). CDR3 nucleotide sequence: TGCGCCAGCAGCTCAGGGTTTTCCCCTAATGAAAAACTGTTTTTT. Translated, it gives CASSSGFSPNEKLFF.